Below are 28 T cell receptor beta chains sequenced from a single sample in a study of pediatric ulcerative colitis. The method was immunoSEQ multiplex PCR; TCRdb's version includes in-frame clones alone and lacks a portion of them. The sample has 30,000 to 45,000 clones; approximately 87% are singletons. The specimen sequenced was blood. All receptors derive from a girl aged 10-17 years with moderate ulcerative colitis.

The count of this clone is one. The chain recombines TRBV27 with TRBJ2-7, with D perhaps TRBD1 (5 bases). In germline, CDR1 is MNHEY, CDR2 SMNVEV (reference sequence). CDR3 length: 14 residues. V was trimmed by 5 bases and J by 7 bases, leaving 18 bases between them. Here the CDR3 reads CASSTHGRSGEQYF. CDR3 bases: TGTGCCAGCAGTACCCACGGCCGCTCAGGGGAGCAGTACTTC.

This chain links TRBV11-2 with TRBJ2-3; maybe TRBD2 (7 bases). Deletions cut 5 bases from V and 7 bases from J, with 22 bases between. The CDR3 is made up of 16 amino acids. CDR1 is SGHAT and CDR2 is FQNNGV in the germline V gene. The CDR3 DNA follows: TGTGCCAGCAGCGAATATGTGGGGGGGCTACTAAATACGCAGTATTTT. Residues: CASSEYVGGLLNTQYF.

This rearrangement joins TRBV6-5 to TRBJ1-2, with no clear D. Looked up from germline, CDR1 is MNHEY and CDR2 is SVGAGI. The CDR3 spans 12 residues. The V end lost 0 bases, the J end lost 7 bases, and 6 bases lay between the germline ends. Here the CDR3 DNA reads TGTGCCAGCAGTTACTCGAATCTTGGCTACACCTTC. This codes for CASSYSNLGYTF.

The J gene is TRBJ2-7, the V gene TRBV5-1, with 12 bases that match TRBD2. The V segment lost 1 base and the J segment 1 base; nucleotides outside the gene matches: 15. This CDR3 has 20 amino acids. Germline V gene lookup returns CDR1 SGHRS and CDR2 YFSETQ. CDR3 in DNA: TGCGCCAGCAGCTTGTTGTATACTAGCGGGAGGTCCGGTTCATCCTACGAGCAGTACTTC. It specifies CASSLLYTSGRSGSSYEQYF.

This clone has just one count. V usage is TRBV7-9 and J usage is TRBJ1-2; the D is unclear. Trimming removed 1 base at V and 3 bases at J, with 9 bases between. The CDR3 sequence is 14 residues long. The V gene's germline CDR1 is SEHNR and CDR2 FQNEAQ (reference sequence). CDR3 DNA sequence: TGTGCCAGCAGCTTAGGCGGGTCTGACTATGGCTACACCTTC. Amino acids: CASSLGGSDYGYTF.

This clone was seen a handful of times. The genes are TRBV4-2 and TRBJ1-1; 8 positions agree with TRBD1. This CDR3 is 15 amino acids long. Per the germline V gene, CDR1 is LGHNA and CDR2 is YNFKEQ. V shed 2 bases and J 4 bases; nucleotides not matched to a gene: 6. The CDR3 DNA reads as TGTGCCAGCAGCCAACCGACAGGGGTCGGCACTGAAGCTTTCTTT. Protein: CASSQPTGVGTEAFF.

The chain couples TRBV27 to TRBJ2-7; 8 bases align to TRBD1. The germline CDR1 and CDR2 sequences are MNHEY and SMNVEV (reference sequence). Trimming removed 5 bases from V and 2 bases from J; junction bases left unmatched: 11. This CDR3 is 16 amino acids long. The CDR3 coding sequence is TGTGCCAGCAGTCCCTACCAGGACAGGGTCACCTACGAGCAGTACTTC. This sequence encodes CASSPYQDRVTYEQYF.

V is TRBV5-1 and J is TRBJ1-1; 9 positions match TRBD1. The junction had 5 bases not matched to a gene; V was cut back by 4 bases and J by 1 base. This CDR3 is built from 15 residues. CDR1 is SGHRS, CDR2 YFSETQ, per germline. The CDR3 nucleotides read TGCGCCAGCAGCCAAGGGGGACAGGGGAACACTGAAGCTTTCTTT. It codes for CASSQGGQGNTEAFF.

V gene TRBV11-2 combines with J gene TRBJ2-7; D not resolved. The length of the CDR3 is 14 residues. Germline V gene lookup returns CDR1 SGHAT and CDR2 FQNNGV. V was clipped by 7 bases and J by 4 bases, with 17 bases between them. CDR3 loop: CASTQTLWRYEQYF. The CDR3 DNA reads TGTGCCAGCACCCAGACACTTTGGCGATACGAGCAGTACTTC.

The chain links TRBV7-6 to TRBJ2-3; TRBD2 matches 14 bases. The V segment lost 5 bases and the J segment 6 bases; nucleotides outside the gene matches: 16. The CDR3 contains 19 residues. CDR1 is SGHVS, CDR2 FNYEAQ, per germline. The CDR3 nucleotides are TGTGCCAGCAGCCAAGCGGGGACTAGCGGGGGCCGTCAAGCGGATACGCAGTATTTT. Its translation is CASSQAGTSGGRQADTQYF.

The chain is built from TRBV4-3 and TRBJ2-1, with D tentatively TRBD1 (5 bases). Trimming took 4 bases from V and 0 from J, leaving 19 bases between them. The CDR3 length is 18 residues. CDR1 and CDR2 (germline): LGHNA, YSLEER. The CDR3, as DNA: TGCGCCAGCAGCCTCCAGGGTCATAGGCGCCGCTCCTACAATGAGCAGTTCTTC. Protein sequence: CASSLQGHRRRSYNEQFF.

The V gene is TRBV11-1, the J gene TRBJ1-6, with 8 bases lining up with TRBD1. The germline gives CDR1 SGHAT, CDR2 FQDESV (reference sequence). V lost 1 base and J lost 13; bases outside the gene matches: 12. This CDR3 contains 16 residues. CDR3 DNA: TGTGCCAGCAGCTTAGGAGGGACAGGCAGTAACCGGCCCCTCCACTTT. Translated: CASSLGGTGSNRPLHF. The whole variable domain, remainder taken from reference TRBV11-1 and TRBJ1-6, is EAEVAQSPRYKITEKSQAVAFWCDPISGHATLYWYRQILGQGPELLVQFQDESVVDDSQLPKDRFSAERLKGVDSTLKIQPAELGDSAMYLCASSLGGTGSNRPLHFGNGTRLTVT.

J is TRBJ2-1 and V is TRBV11-2, with 9 bases aligning to TRBD2. Germline V lookup: CDR1 SGHAT, CDR2 FQNNGV. The CDR3 spans 15 residues. The V and J ends lost 3 bases and 4 bases, in that order; junction bases with no gene match: 4. CDR3 protein: CASSLREGPYNEQFF. CDR3 nucleotides: TGTGCCAGCAGCTTGCGGGAGGGCCCGTACAATGAGCAGTTCTTC.

The J gene is TRBJ2-7, the V gene TRBV7-2; 9 bases align to TRBD1. Trimming removed 0 bases from V and 7 bases from J; junction bases left unmatched: 4. This CDR3 region has 14 residues. From germline, CDR1 is SGHTA and CDR2 FQGNSA. The CDR3 here is CASSLAGTGREQYF. DNA of the CDR3: TGTGCCAGCAGCTTAGCCGGGACAGGGAGGGAGCAGTACTTC.

V and J are TRBV20-1 and TRBJ1-4; weak D call: TRBD1 (5 bases). Germline V lookup: CDR1 DFQATT, CDR2 SNEGSKA (reference sequence). The CDR3 totals 10 residues. V lost 6 bases, J lost 11 bases, and 10 bases lay in between. The CDR3 DNA is TGCAGTGCCTGGTGGGGGAAACTGTTTTTT. Encoded protein: CSAWWGKLFF.

The chain links TRBV20-1 to TRBJ1-2; D uncertain. The germline CDR1 and CDR2 sequences are DFQATT and SNEGSKA (reference sequence). This CDR3 contains 11 residues. Between the trimmed V and J ends, which lost 6 bases and 4 bases, there was a span of 9 bases. Here the CDR3 DNA reads TGCAGTGCCCCGGCAATCTATGGCTACACCTTC. Amino acids: CSAPAIYGYTF.

The J gene is TRBJ2-3, the V gene TRBV28; the D is unclear. Trimming took 5 bases from V and 0 from J, leaving 9 bases between them. The CDR3 has 14 amino acids. From germline, CDR1 is MDHEN and CDR2 SYDVKM. The CDR3, as DNA: TGTGCCAGCAGTGGCGACCCTAGCACAGATACGCAGTATTTT. Translating gives CASSGDPSTDTQYF.

This chain connects TRBV2 to TRBJ1-2; 10 bases agree with TRBD1. Germline CDR1 SNHLY, CDR2 FYNNEI. V lost 8 bases and J lost 4; bases outside the gene matches: 10. This CDR3 has 15 amino acids. CDR3 sequence: CASGRQGATVYGYTF. CDR3 sequence (DNA): TGTGCCAGCGGACGACAGGGGGCGACGGTCTATGGCTACACCTTC.

The chain joins TRBV29-1 to TRBJ2-3; possibly TRBD1 for D (5 bases). The ends were cut back, 5 bases at V and 2 bases at J, with 17 bases in the middle. CDR1 and CDR2 from the germline V gene are SQVTM and ANQGSEA. This CDR3 spans 15 amino acids. In DNA, the CDR3 is TGCAGCGTTTGCCCATTCGACAGACCCACAGATACGCAGTATTTT. Its translation is CSVCPFDRPTDTQYF.

The gene calls are TRBV25-1 and TRBJ1-1; D remains ambiguous. This CDR3 has 11 residues. In germline, CDR1 is MGHDK, CDR2 SYGVNS. With 8 bases removed from V and 0 bases from J, the gap between germline ends came to 4 bases. The CDR3, as DNA: TGTGCCAGCGGGATGAACACTGAAGCTTTCTTT. This translates into CASGMNTEAFF. Drawing the rest from reference TRBV25-1 and TRBJ1-1, the complete variable domain is EADIYQTPRYLVIGTGKKITLECSQTMGHDKMYWYQQDPGMELHLIHYSYGVNSTEKGDLSSESTVSRIRTEHFPLTLESARPSHTSQYLCASGMNTEAFFGQGTRLTVV.

In the case of this clone: Different DNA sequences within this sample yield the same CDR3. This chain uses TRBV27 with TRBJ2-2, with D unclear. V dropped 0 bases and J dropped 4 bases, with 3 bases sitting between them. Germline V gene data show CDR1 as MNHEY and CDR2 as SMNVEV (reference sequence). The CDR3 extends over 13 amino acids. The CDR3 sequence: CASSLSSTGELFF. CDR3 nucleotide sequence: TGTGCCAGCAGTTTATCTAGCACCGGGGAGCTGTTTTTT.

This clone appeared a single time. The rearrangement uses TRBV6-5 and TRBJ1-1, with D possibly being TRBD1 (5 bases). The CDR3 contains 13 residues. The germline V gene encodes CDR1 MNHEY and CDR2 SVGAGI. V was shortened by 2 bases and J by 8 bases, with 12 bases between the two germline ends. As DNA, the CDR3 is TGTGCCAGCAGTTACGGTTTATGGGGGGAAGCTTTCTTT. This gives the protein CASSYGLWGEAFF.

This chain connects TRBV5-4 to TRBJ1-1; possibly TRBD1 for D (6 bases). Deletions cut 4 bases from V and 5 bases from J, with 18 bases between. This CDR3 spans 15 amino acids. Germline CDR1 is SGHNT and CDR2 is YYREEE (reference sequence). The CDR3 spells CASSPGGSELTEAFF. The CDR3 DNA reads TGTGCCAGCAGCCCTGGGGGCAGTGAATTAACTGAAGCTTTCTTT.

This clone was detected only once. The chain combines TRBV19 with TRBJ1-1; 9 positions match TRBD1. In germline, CDR1 is LNHDA, CDR2 SQIVND (reference sequence). V was clipped by 5 bases and J by 3 bases; unmatched bases: 7. This CDR3 contains 15 residues. DNA of the CDR3: TGTGCCAGTAGTCCCCCTGACAGGGGGTACACTGAAGCTTTCTTT. Its translation: CASSPPDRGYTEAFF.

The chain uses TRBV28 and TRBJ1-1, with a tentative D call TRBD1 (6 bases). V was clipped by 8 bases and J by 7 bases, with 23 bases between them. Germline CDR1 reads MDHEN; CDR2 reads SYDVKM. This CDR3 comprises 15 residues. The chain's CDR3 is CASFNGGGVFIEAFF. In DNA, the CDR3 is TGTGCCAGCTTTAATGGGGGGGGCGTATTTATTGAAGCTTTCTTT.

The table lists this clone with a count of one. The chain is built from TRBV5-1 and TRBJ2-5; no reliable D call. The ends were cut back, 5 bases at V and 5 bases at J, with 10 bases in the middle. CDR3 size: 12 residues. Germline CDR1 and CDR2: SGHRS and YFSETQ. Here the CDR3 reads CASRVVGETQYF. The CDR3 DNA reads TGCGCCAGCAGAGTAGTCGGCGAGACCCAGTACTTC.

J is TRBJ2-5 and V is TRBV19; 8 nucleotides match TRBD2. CDR1 and CDR2 from the germline V gene are LNHDA and SQIVND (reference sequence). After removal of 6 bases from V and 1 base from J, the junction contained 7 bases not matched to a gene. The length of the CDR3 is 15 residues. The DNA of the CDR3 is TGTGCCAGTAGGCGGGGTAGCGGGGTCCAAGAGACCCAGTACTTC. This codes for CASRRGSGVQETQYF.

The chain combines TRBV2 with TRBJ1-1; D not certain. The germline V and J ends were trimmed by 3 bases and 3 bases, with 8 bases remaining between them. Looked up from germline, CDR1 is SNHLY and CDR2 is FYNNEI. The CDR3 contains 13 residues. The CDR3 reads CASSDRLDTEAFF. The CDR3 DNA follows: TGTGCCAGCAGTGATCGGCTTGACACTGAAGCTTTCTTT. Using reference TRBV2 and TRBJ1-1 for the parts outside the CDR3, the full variable domain is EPEVTQTPSHQVTQMGQEVILRCVPISNHLYFYWYRQILGQKVEFLVSFYNNEISEKSEIFDDQFSVERPDGSNFTLKIRSTKLEDSAMYFCASSDRLDTEAFFGQGTRLTVV.